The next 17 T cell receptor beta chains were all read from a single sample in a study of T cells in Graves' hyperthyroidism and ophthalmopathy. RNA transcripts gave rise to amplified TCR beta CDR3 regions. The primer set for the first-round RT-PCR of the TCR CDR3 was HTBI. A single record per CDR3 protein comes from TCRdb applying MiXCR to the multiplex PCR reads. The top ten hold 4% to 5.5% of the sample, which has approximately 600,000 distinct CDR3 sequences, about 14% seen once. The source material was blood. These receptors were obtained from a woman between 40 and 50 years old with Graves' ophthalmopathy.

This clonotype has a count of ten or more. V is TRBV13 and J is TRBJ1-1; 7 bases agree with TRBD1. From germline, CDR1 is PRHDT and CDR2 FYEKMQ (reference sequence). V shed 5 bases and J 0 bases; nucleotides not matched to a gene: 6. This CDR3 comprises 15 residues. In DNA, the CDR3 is TGTGCCAGCAGCCCGGAGGACAGGATGAACACTGAAGCTTTCTTT. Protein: CASSPEDRMNTEAFF.

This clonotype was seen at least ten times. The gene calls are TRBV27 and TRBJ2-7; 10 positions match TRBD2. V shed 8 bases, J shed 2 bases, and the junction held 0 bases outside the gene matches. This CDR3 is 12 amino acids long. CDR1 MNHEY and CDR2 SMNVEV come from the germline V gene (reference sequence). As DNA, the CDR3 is TGTGCCAGCGGGACTAGCGCCTACGAGCAGTACTTC. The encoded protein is CASGTSAYEQYF.

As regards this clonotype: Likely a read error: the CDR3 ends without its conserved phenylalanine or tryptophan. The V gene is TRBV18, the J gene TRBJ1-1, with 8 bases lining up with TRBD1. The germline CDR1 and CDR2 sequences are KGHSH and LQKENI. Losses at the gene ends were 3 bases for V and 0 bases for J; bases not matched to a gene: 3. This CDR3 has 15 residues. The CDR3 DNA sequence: TGTGCCAGCTCACCCGGGACAGGAATGAACACTGAAGCTTTCCTT. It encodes CASSPGTGMNTEAFL.

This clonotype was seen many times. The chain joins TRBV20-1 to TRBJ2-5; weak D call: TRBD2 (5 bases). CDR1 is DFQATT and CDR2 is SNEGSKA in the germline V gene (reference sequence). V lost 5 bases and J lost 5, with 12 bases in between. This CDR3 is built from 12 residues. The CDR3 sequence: CSAQSGEETQYF. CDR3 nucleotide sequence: TGCAGTGCTCAGTCCGGGGAGGAGACCCAGTACTTC.

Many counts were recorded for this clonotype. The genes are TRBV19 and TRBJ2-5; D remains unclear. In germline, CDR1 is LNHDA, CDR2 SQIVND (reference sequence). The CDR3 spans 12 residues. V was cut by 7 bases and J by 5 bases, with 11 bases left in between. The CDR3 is CASMSRAETQYF. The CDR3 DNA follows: TGTGCCAGTATGAGTAGGGCCGAGACCCAGTACTTC.

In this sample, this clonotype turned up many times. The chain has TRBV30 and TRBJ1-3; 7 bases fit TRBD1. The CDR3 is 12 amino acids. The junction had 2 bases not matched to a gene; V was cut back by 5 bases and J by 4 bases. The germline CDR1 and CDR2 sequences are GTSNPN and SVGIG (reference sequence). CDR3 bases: TGTGCCTGGCGGGACAGAGGAAACACCATATATTTT. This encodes CAWRDRGNTIYF.

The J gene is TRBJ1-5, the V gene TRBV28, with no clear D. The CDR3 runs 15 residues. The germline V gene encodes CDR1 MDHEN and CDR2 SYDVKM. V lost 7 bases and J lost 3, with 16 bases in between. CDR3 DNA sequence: TGTGCCAGCATTTTCATTCCCAGGATCAATCAGCCCCAGCATTTT. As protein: CASIFIPRINQPQHF.

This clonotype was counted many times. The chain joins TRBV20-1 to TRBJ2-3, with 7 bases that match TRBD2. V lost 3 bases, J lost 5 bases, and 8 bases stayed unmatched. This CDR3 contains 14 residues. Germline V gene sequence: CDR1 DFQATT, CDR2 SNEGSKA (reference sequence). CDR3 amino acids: CSARSFSGGDTQYF. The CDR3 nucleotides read TGCAGTGCTAGGTCATTTTCGGGAGGAGATACGCAGTATTTT.

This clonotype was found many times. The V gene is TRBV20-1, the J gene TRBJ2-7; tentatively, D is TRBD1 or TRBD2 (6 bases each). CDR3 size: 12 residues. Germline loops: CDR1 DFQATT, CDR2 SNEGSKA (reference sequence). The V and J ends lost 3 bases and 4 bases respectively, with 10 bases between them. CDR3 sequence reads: CSASPGAYEQYF. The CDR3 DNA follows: TGCAGTGCTAGCCCGGGGGCTTACGAGCAGTACTTC.

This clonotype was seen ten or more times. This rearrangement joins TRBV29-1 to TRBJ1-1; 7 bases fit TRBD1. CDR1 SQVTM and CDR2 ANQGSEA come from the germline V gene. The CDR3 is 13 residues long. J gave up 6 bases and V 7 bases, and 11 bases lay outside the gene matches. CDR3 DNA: TGCAGCGCGAAGAGGACAGGTGCGCCTGAAGCTTTCTTT. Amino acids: CSAKRTGAPEAFF.

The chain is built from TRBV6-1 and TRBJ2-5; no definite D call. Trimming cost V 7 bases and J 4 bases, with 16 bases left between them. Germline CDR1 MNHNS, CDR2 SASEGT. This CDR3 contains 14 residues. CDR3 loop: CASTRALTTETQYF. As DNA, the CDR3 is TGTGCCAGCACTAGAGCACTTACAACAGAGACCCAGTACTTC.

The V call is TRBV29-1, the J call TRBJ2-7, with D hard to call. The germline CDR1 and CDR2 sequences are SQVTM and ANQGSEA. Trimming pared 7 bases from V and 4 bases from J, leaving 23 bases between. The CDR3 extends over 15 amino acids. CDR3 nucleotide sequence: TGCAGCGACCAATCCCCTCCGCCTCTCAGTTACGAGCAGTACTTC. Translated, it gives CSDQSPPPLSYEQYF.

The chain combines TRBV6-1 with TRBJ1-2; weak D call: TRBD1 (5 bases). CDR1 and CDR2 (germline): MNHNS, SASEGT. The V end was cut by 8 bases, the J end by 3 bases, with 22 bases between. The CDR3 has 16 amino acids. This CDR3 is CASARSSGASDYGYTF. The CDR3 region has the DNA TGTGCCAGCGCCCGGAGTAGTGGGGCCAGCGACTATGGCTACACCTTC.

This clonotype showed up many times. CDR3 loop: CSARQGGVEQYF. CDR3 sequence (DNA): TGCAGTGCTAGACAGGGGGGCGTCGAGCAGTACTTC. The rearrangement uses TRBV20-1 and TRBJ2-7; a weak D match, TRBD1 (7 bases). This CDR3 region has 12 residues. Germline assignment: CDR1 DFQATT and CDR2 SNEGSKA (reference sequence). Trimming removed 2 bases from V and 6 bases from J, with 11 bases in between.

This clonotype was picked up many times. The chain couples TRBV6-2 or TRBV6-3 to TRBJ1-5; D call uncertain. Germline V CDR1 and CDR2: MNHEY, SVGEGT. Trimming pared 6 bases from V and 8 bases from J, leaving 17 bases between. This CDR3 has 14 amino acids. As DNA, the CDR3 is TGTGCCAGCAGGGGTCGGAGGACTCAAGAGCCCCAGCATTTT. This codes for CASRGRRTQEPQHF.

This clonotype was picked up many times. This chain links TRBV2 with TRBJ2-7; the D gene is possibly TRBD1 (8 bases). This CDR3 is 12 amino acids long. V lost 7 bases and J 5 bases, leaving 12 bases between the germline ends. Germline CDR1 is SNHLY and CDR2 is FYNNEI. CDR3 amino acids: CASKTGGDEQYF. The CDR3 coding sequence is TGTGCCAGCAAAACAGGGGGGGACGAGCAGTACTTC.

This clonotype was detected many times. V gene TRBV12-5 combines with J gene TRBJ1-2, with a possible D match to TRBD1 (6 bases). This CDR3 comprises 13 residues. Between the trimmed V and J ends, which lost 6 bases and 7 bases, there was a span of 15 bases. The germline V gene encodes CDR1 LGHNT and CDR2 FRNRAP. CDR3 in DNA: TGTGCTAGTGGCCCCCCGACAGGAACTGGCTACACCTTC. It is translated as CASGPPTGTGYTF.